This TCR beta chain was identified during a study of T cell responses to AZD1222 COVID-19 vaccine (TCRdb year 2021). About the study as a whole: TCR sequencing was performed for about 250 trial participants, of whom some 200 were given two doses of AZD1222 and around 25 were given two doses of MenACWY control vaccine. Trial participants were enrolled by age into subgroups of 18-55, 56-69 and 70-plus years, and around 150, 29 and 61 TCR-sequenced participants, respectively, were included in these subgroups. Here is what the overall study found, with its caveats: Only five to seven AZD1222 recipients were SARS-CoV-2 seropositive at baseline, limiting conclusions about previously exposed vaccinees. After two AZD1222 doses, both the breadth and the depth of spike-specific TCRs were significantly higher than at day 0 and than in MenACWY recipients. Reportedly, close to half of the unique spike-specific TCRs recognized epitopes lying outside the regions that are mutated in the B.1.351 and B.1.1.7 variants. No day 14 peak-response samples were available, so repertoires were characterized only after the peak T cell response. In the small 56-69-year group, the increase in depth fell short of significance, most likely because of low power. CD4 TCRs associated with the vaccine covered the entire spike protein, and the dominant responses were in regions 160-218 and 743-854. Participants were mostly white British, with more females than males. The authors suggested clonal diversity may have been underestimated.

In its sample, this clone was seen once. Its antigen is unknown. Base-call qualities are not available, and no considerably larger clone is one nucleotide away. The sample's time point label, in plain terms: about 28 days (+/-7) after the second vaccine dose. AZD1222 recipients with second doses at about 4 weeks or about 12 weeks were pooled, because spike-specific TCR depth and breadth did not differ between schedules. The vaccinee samples were drawn from two UK trials, COV001 and COV002, one of which was a single-blind randomized controlled phase 2/3 trial testing AZD1222 (ChAdOx1 nCoV-19) in healthy adults. For TCRbeta chain sequencing, PBMC samples were collected from trial participants at day 0 and at day 28 after the second dose. The CDR3 regions of human TCRbeta chains were subjected to immunosequencing. As for the original processing: Repertoire TCRs were matched against a reference library of SARS-CoV-2-specific TCRs generated with the MIRA antigen-specificity platform. Breadth was defined as the fraction of unique TCRs that were SARS-CoV-2-associated, and depth was defined as the fraction of total T cells that were SARS-CoV-2-associated. Each spike-specific TCR was assigned to its reactive spike region and to a CD4 or CD8 class using the MIRA data. Log10-transformed breadth and depth values were compared by one-way ANOVA with Sidak's multiple comparisons tests. TCRdb took over this immuneACCESS table, retaining in-frame rearrangements with V and J assigned. Such tables are incomplete; in checked studies, under half of the missing clones stem from an unresolved V gene, and the remainder is unexplained. V, J and clone size reflect that table, while D and trimming were determined from the DNA. The sample has over 150,000 clones on record, approximately 89% of them singletons. Around 3.7% of the sample belongs to the ten largest clones.

The source of this sequence is an adult who received the AZD1222 COVID-19 vaccine. The sample in question was peripheral blood, obtained 28 days after the second AZD1222 dose.

DNA sequence: TGTGCCACCAGCAGAGCTCGTGAGCAGTTCTTC. It codes for CATSRAREQFF. The rearranged segments are TRBV15 and TRBJ2-1; no D gene can be assigned with confidence. V is pared back by 1 base and J by 9 bases, with 4 bases lying between the germline termini. CDR1 and CDR2 (LNHNV, YYDKDF) derive from the germline V gene (reference sequence). The CDR3 holds 11 amino acids from the cysteine to the phenylalanine. Of all the DNA, just the CDR3 is kept, 33 bases in frame from base 1.